The rows below give T cell receptor beta chains drawn from one sample of a study of T-cell memory formation after mild COVID-19. TCRdb re-called the 5' RACE reads through MiXCR, storing one row per CDR3 protein. The table has some 320,000 distinct CDR3 sequences, more than 15% seen once; the top ten hold around 22%. The sequenced material came from PBMCs or a T cell subset sorted from them (not recorded which). The receptors come from a man aged 18 to 30 who had mild COVID-19 (a few samples of this study predate the infection). Cell type and time point are not known. CDR3s include the opening cysteine and the closing phenylalanine or tryptophan. The D gene is left open where the match is weak. Only some rows state a clone size, as once, few, many or a class for expanded clones.

NA,NA,TRBV5-1,TRBJ2-1,CASSLSEMGSYNEQFF,TGCGCCAGCAGCTTGTCCGAAATGGGGTCCTACAATGAGCAGTTCTTC
NA,NA,TRBV20-1,TRBJ2-3,CSAREGSTDTQYF,TGCAGTGCTAGAGAGGGGAGCACAGATACGCAGTATTTT
NA,TRBD2,TRBV11-2,TRBJ2-3,CASSFPLLATSGGDPDTQYF,TGTGCCAGCAGCTTTCCCCTCCTCGCGACTAGCGGGGGCGACCCAGATACGCAGTATTTT
NA,NA,TRBV20-1,TRBJ1-4,CSASSGGVEKLFF,TGCAGTGCTAGTTCCGGGGGCGTCGAAAAACTGTTTTTT
NA,TRBD2,TRBV20-1,TRBJ2-1,CSARRLAGPLGGNEQFF,TGCAGTGCTAGAAGGCTAGCGGGGCCCTTGGGAGGCAATGAGCAGTTCTTC
few,TRBD2,TRBV20-1,TRBJ2-2,CSARGPGTSDTGELFF,TGCAGTGCTAGGGGCCCCGGGACTAGTGACACCGGGGAGCTGTTTTTT
NA,NA,TRBV29-1,TRBJ1-5,CSARTASNQPQHF,TGCAGCGCCCGGACGGCCAGCAATCAGCCCCAGCATTTT
NA,NA,TRBV30,TRBJ2-2,CAWSPRYAGELFF,TGTGCCTGGAGTCCCCGTTACGCCGGGGAGCTGTTTTTT
few,TRBD1,TRBV12-3/TRBV12-4,TRBJ2-1,CASSPRDRARGEQFF,TGTGCCAGCAGTCCTCGGGACAGGGCGAGAGGAGAGCAGTTCTTC
few,NA,TRBV7-2,TRBJ1-2,CASSPPAGPYGYTF,TGTGCCAGCAGCCCCCCCGCAGGCCCCTATGGCTACACCTTC
few,NA,TRBV15,TRBJ1-1,CASGEGRFLTEAFF,TGTGCCAGCGGGGAGGGGCGCTTTCTCACTGAAGCTTTCTTT
NA,NA,TRBV13,TRBJ1-1,CASSQFPLGTEAFF,TGTGCCAGCAGCCAGTTTCCCCTCGGCACTGAAGCTTTCTTT
few,NA,TRBV14,TRBJ1-1,CASSLGPYTEAFF,TGTGCCAGCAGCCTAGGACCTTACACTGAAGCTTTCTTT
NA,TRBD2,TRBV7-6,TRBJ2-7,CASSLLRGLEAYEQYF,TGTGCCAGCAGCTTACTTCGCGGACTAGAGGCTTACGAGCAGTACTTC
few,TRBD2,TRBV20-1,TRBJ2-1,CSAGIGGAGDNEQFF,TGCAGTGCTGGCATAGGTGGGGCGGGGGACAATGAGCAGTTCTTC
few,NA,TRBV7-2,TRBJ1-3,CASSVQGYGNTIYF,TGTGCCAGCAGCGTACAGGGCTACGGAAACACCATATATTTT
NA,NA,TRBV5-1,TRBJ1-4,CASSLGADGAPMFF,TGCGCCAGCAGCTTGGGGGCAGACGGGGCCCCAATGTTTTTT
NA,NA,TRBV6-5,TRBJ2-2,CASRVLGSTGELFF,TGTGCCAGCAGGGTTCTCGGAAGCACCGGGGAGCTGTTTTTT
few,NA,TRBV20-1,TRBJ1-5,CSARDHTRWPQHF,TGCAGTGCTAGAGATCACACCAGGTGGCCCCAGCATTTT
NA,NA,TRBV6-6,TRBJ2-3,CASSRAGITDTQYF,TGTGCCAGCAGTAGGGCCGGAATCACAGATACGCAGTATTTT
NA,TRBD1,TRBV4-1,TRBJ1-1,CASSQVGTGQNTEAFF,TGCGCCAGCAGCCAAGTAGGGACAGGCCAGAACACTGAAGCTTTCTTT
NA,NA,TRBV5-6,TRBJ2-3,CASSLSGTGLRTDTQYF,TGTGCCAGCAGCTTATCCGGGACCGGATTGAGGACAGATACGCAGTATTTT
once,NA,TRBV4-2,TRBJ1-2,CASSQTPGGSYYGYTF,TGTGCCAGCAGCCAAACCCCCGGTGGGTCGTACTATGGCTACACCTTC
NA,TRBD2,TRBV30,TRBJ2-3,CALREAGRPRYTDTQYF,TGTGCCCTTCGGGAAGCGGGGCGGCCCCGATACACAGATACGCAGTATTTT
many,TRBD1,TRBV5-1,TRBJ1-1,CASSLRQGRNTEAFF,TGCGCCAGCAGCTTGAGACAGGGGCGAAACACTGAAGCTTTCTTT
NA,TRBD1,TRBV6-5,TRBJ2-7,CASSSRTGTLGQYF,TGTGCCAGCAGTTCGCGGACAGGGACCCTAGGGCAGTACTTC